One sample yielded the 5 T cell receptor beta chains listed below, sequenced in a study of blood T cell repertoires in COVID-19. Here immunoSEQ multiplex PCR was the method, and the copy in TCRdb shows in-frame clones only, minus some. In the table there are 70,000 to 75,000 clones, 90% of which are singletons. The specimen sequenced was peripheral blood. The receptors originated from a human donor in a cohort sampled during active COVID-19.

V and J are TRBV7-8 and TRBJ2-3; tentatively, D is TRBD2 (6 bases). V lost 1 base, J lost 0 bases, and 11 bases lay in between. In germline, CDR1 is SGHVS, CDR2 FQNEAQ. This CDR3 comprises 16 residues. The CDR3 reads CASSLVTGASTDTQYF. The DNA of the CDR3 is TGTGCCAGCAGCTTAGTAACGGGAGCGAGCACAGATACGCAGTATTTT.

CDR3 nucleotides: TGTGCCAGCAGCAAGGACAGCCCCTTGTACAATGAGCAGTTCTTC. Translating gives CASSKDSPLYNEQFF. The chain recombines TRBV5-5 with TRBJ2-1; D might be TRBD1 (6 bases). Germline V gives CDR1 SGHKS, CDR2 YYEKEE (reference sequence). The V end was cut by 4 bases, the J end by 4 bases, with 15 bases between. The CDR3 runs 15 residues. The variable domain in full, with the rest retrieved from reference TRBV5-5 and TRBJ2-1, is DAGVTQSPTHLIKTRGQQVTLRCSPISGHKSVSWYQQVLGQGPQFIFQYYEKEERGRGNFPDRFSARQFPNYSSELNVNALLLGDSALYLCASSKDSPLYNEQFFGPGTRLTVL.

CDR3 in DNA: TGTGCCAGCAGCGAGGATCCTAGCGGGTCCTACAATGAGCAGTTCTTC. It yields the protein CASSEDPSGSYNEQFF. The rearrangement uses TRBV7-2 and TRBJ2-1, with TRBD2 matching 8 bases. CDR3 length: 16 amino acids. Unmatched junction bases numbered 7, after V lost 5 bases and J lost 1 base. Per the germline V gene, CDR1 is SGHTA and CDR2 is FQGNSA.

The chain is built from TRBV12-3 or TRBV12-4 and TRBJ2-7; weak D call: TRBD2 (5 bases). The ends were cut back, 6 bases at V and 2 bases at J, with 11 bases in the middle. The CDR3 loop spans 13 amino acids. This chain's CDR3 is CASSRGLTYEQYF. CDR3 bases: TGTGCCAGCAGCCGAGGACTCACCTACGAGCAGTACTTC.

The chain has TRBV6-2 or TRBV6-3 and TRBJ2-1; TRBD2 matches at 9 bases. With V trimmed by 5 bases and J by 4 bases, 3 bases remained unmatched. The CDR3 runs 14 residues. Per germline, CDR1 MNHEY and CDR2 SVGEGT. For the CDR3, the DNA is TGTGCCAGCAGTCCGGGACTAGCTTACAATGAGCAGTTCTTC. Its translation: CASSPGLAYNEQFF.